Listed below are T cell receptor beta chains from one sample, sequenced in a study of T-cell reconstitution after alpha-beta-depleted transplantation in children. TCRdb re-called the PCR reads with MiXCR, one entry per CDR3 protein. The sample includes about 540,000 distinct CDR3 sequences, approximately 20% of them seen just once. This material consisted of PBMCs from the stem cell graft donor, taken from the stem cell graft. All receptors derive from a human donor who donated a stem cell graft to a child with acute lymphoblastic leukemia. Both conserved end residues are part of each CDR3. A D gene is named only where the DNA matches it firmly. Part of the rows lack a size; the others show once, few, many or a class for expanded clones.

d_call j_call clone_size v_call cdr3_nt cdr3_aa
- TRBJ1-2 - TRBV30 TGTGCCCGGAGTTCTTCCCGGGGGGCCGGCTACACCTTC CARSSSRGAGYTF
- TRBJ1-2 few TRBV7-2 TGTGCCAGCAGCTTATGGGGGGGGGCGCGGGGCTACACCTTC CASSLWGGARGYTF
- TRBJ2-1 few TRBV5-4 TGTGCCAGCAGCTGGCCTAGAGGACGACGCAATGAGCAGTTCTTC CASSWPRGRRNEQFF
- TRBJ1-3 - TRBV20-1 TGCAGTCCGGGGCGGTCTGGAAACACCATATATTTT CSPGRSGNTIYF
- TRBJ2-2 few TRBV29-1 TGCAGCGTTGAAGAAGTATCAGGGAACACCGGGGAGCTGTTTTTT CSVEEVSGNTGELFF
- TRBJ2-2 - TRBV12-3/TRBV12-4 TGTCTCTCAGGGGAGAACACCGGGGAGCTGTTTTTT CLSGENTGELFF
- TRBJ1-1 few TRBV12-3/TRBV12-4 TGTGCCAGCAACACTGGACTCGAGAACACTGAAGCTTTCTTT CASNTGLENTEAFF
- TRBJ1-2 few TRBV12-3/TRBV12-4 TGTGCCAGCACCCCCTGGGCCCTAACCTATGGCTACACCTTC CASTPWALTYGYTF
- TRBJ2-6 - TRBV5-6 TGTGCCAGCAGCTTGGCGCTTGCTGGGGCCAACGTCCTGACTTTC CASSLALAGANVLTF
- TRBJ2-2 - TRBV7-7 TGTGCCAGCAGCCCTGACTTCGACAGGACGCCTTCGCGCGGGGAGCTGTTTTTT CASSPDFDRTPSRGELFF
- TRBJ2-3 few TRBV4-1 TGCGCCAGCAGCCAAGTACGGGGGATTACAGATACGCAGTATTTT CASSQVRGITDTQYF
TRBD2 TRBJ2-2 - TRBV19 TGTGCCAGTAGTATTTTGGCGGGAGGGCCAACCGGGGAGCTGTTTTTT CASSILAGGPTGELFF
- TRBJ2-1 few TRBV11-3 TGTGCCAGCAGCGGGTGGGACACCGAGAATTACAATGAGCAGTTCTTC CASSGWDTENYNEQFF
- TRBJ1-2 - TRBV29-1 TGCAGCGTTGAAGATGGATCATGGCGTGGCTACACCTTC CSVEDGSWRGYTF
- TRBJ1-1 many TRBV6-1 TGTGCCAGCAGTGAAAGGACAGACGAAGCTTTCTTT CASSERTDEAFF
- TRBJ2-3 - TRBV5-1 TGCGCCAGCAGCTTGGATCTAGCAGATGATACGCAGTATTTT CASSLDLADDTQYF
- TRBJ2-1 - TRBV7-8 TGTGCCAGCAGCTCCCGTTATTCTCAGCGGGCCTACAATGAGCAGTTCTTC CASSSRYSQRAYNEQFF
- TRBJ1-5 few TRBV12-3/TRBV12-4 TGTGCCAGCAGGGACCGGGTCAGCAATCAGCCCCAGCATTTT CASRDRVSNQPQHF
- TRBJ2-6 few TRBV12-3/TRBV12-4 TGTGCCAGCAGCACCGGAGTGGGCTCTGGGGCCAACGTCCTGACTTTC CASSTGVGSGANVLTF
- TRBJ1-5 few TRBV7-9 TGTGCCAGCGGGGGACGGATAAATCAGCCCCAGCATTTT CASGGRINQPQHF
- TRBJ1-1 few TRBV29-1 TGCAGCGTTGAACACCAGAACACTGAAGCTTTCTTT CSVEHQNTEAFF
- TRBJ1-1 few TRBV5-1 TGCGCCAGCAGCTTGATTCCATGGGCGGGGACTGAAGCTTTCTTT CASSLIPWAGTEAFF
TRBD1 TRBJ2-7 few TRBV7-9 TGTGCCAGCAGCCCTAACAGGGGGCCCTACGAGCAGTACTTC CASSPNRGPYEQYF
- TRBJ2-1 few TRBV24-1 TGTGCCACCAGTGATCCGTCGGAGATCTACAATGAGCAGTTCTTC CATSDPSEIYNEQFF
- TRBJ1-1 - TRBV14 TGTGCCAGCAGCGAGCGGGGGGCATTCACTGAAGCTTTCTTT CASSERGAFTEAFF
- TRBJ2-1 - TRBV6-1 TGTGCCAGCACTACCTATCAAGGGAATGAGCAGTTCTTC CASTTYQGNEQFF
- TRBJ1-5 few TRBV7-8 TGTGCCAGCAGCTTAGACGGGTGGGGAAATCAGCCCCAGCATTTT CASSLDGWGNQPQHF
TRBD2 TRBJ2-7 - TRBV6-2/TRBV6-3 TGTGCCAGCAGTTACTCAGCGGGAGCCTACGAGCAGTACTTC CASSYSAGAYEQYF
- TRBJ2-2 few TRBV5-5 TGTGCCAGCAGCGCACCGGGACATAACACCGGGGAGCTGTTTTTT CASSAPGHNTGELFF
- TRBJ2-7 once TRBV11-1 TGTGCCAGCACACGGGGGATTGGCTACGAGCAGTACTTC CASTRGIGYEQYF
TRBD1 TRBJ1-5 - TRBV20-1 TGCAGTGCCCACCGGGAGGGGGCGGTTGGAAATCAGCCCCAGCATTTT CSAHREGAVGNQPQHF
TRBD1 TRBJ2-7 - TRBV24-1 TGTGCCACCAGTTATCACGACCGACAGGGATTATCCCCCTCTTTCTCCTACGAGCAGTACTTC CATSYHDRQGLSPSFSYEQYF
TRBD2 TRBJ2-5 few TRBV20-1 TGCAGTGCTAATACCGGACTAGCGGGATACCAAGAGACCCAGTACTTC CSANTGLAGYQETQYF
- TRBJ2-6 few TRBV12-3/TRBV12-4 TGTGCCAGCAGTCCTCCGGTGGAAGTTTCTGGGGCCAACGTCCTGACTTTC CASSPPVEVSGANVLTF
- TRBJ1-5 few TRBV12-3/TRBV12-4 TGTGCCAGCAGCGACAGCCCCTCCAATCAGCCCCAGCATTTT CASSDSPSNQPQHF
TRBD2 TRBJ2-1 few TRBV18 TGTGCCAGCTCACCAGGGCGGGAGTCCCGCAATGAGCAGTTCTTC CASSPGRESRNEQFF
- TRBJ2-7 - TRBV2 TGTGCCAGAGGACAGCCATACGAGCAGTACTTC CARGQPYEQYF
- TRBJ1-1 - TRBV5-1 TGCGCCAGCAGCTTTGTCGGGCTCACTGAAGCTTTCTTT CASSFVGLTEAFF
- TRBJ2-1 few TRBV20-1 TGCAGTGCCTCAGAGCCGGGTCAGGATGAGCAGTTCTTC CSASEPGQDEQFF
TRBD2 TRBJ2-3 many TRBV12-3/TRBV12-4 TGTGCCAGCAGTGGCCGGCTGACTAGCGGGAGGGCAGATACGCAGTATTTT CASSGRLTSGRADTQYF
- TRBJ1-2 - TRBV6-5 TGTGCCAGCAGTTACTCGGGAGGGTTAAGCTATGGCTACACCTTC CASSYSGGLSYGYTF
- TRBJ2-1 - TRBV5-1 TGCGCCAGCAGCTTGGGGATCACGGGGGTATACAATGAGCAGTTCTTC CASSLGITGVYNEQFF
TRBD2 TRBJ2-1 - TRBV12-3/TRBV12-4 TGTGCCAGCAGTGATAGCGGGAGGGCCATCAATGAGCAGTTCTTC CASSDSGRAINEQFF
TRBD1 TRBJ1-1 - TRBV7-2 TGTGCCAGCAGCATCAGGGGGGGGATGAACACTGAAGCTTTCTTT CASSIRGGMNTEAFF
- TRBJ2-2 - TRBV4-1 TGCGCCAGCAGCCCGCTCCTCGGGGGTACCGGGGAGCTGTTTTTT CASSPLLGGTGELFF
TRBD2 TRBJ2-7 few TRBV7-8 TGTGCCAGCAGCTCGAAGCGGGGGCCCTTCTACGAGCAGTACTTC CASSSKRGPFYEQYF
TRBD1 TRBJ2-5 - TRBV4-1 TGCGCCAGCAGCCCGTTCACAGGGGCCGGAGAGACCCAGTACTTC CASSPFTGAGETQYF
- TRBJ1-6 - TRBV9 TGTGCCAGCAGCGTAGATGGAACATCCCTTAATTCACCCCTCCACTTT CASSVDGTSLNSPLHF
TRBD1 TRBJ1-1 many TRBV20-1 TGCAGTGCCCGGGACAGGGGCGCTGAAGCTTTCTTT CSARDRGAEAFF
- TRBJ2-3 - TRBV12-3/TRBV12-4 TGTGCCAGCCGGACGGGAAATGCAGATACGCAGTATTTT CASRTGNADTQYF
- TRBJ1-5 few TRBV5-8 TGTGCCAGCAGCGGAGTGGGACCCCAGCATTTT CASSGVGPQHF
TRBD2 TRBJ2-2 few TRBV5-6 TGTGCCAGCAGCCCCGGGACTAGTTACACCGGGGAGCTGTTTTTT CASSPGTSYTGELFF
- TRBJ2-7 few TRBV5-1 TGCGCCAGCAGCTTGGAGAGGGAAAGGGTCTACGAGCAGTACTTC CASSLERERVYEQYF
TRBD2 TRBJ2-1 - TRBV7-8 TGTGCCAGCAGCCCGAGGGGGACTAGCGGGAGAAATGAGCAGTTCTTC CASSPRGTSGRNEQFF
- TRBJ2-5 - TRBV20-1 TGCAGTGCGCATCCGATCCCTCAGGGTAGGGAGACCCAGTACTTC CSAHPIPQGRETQYF